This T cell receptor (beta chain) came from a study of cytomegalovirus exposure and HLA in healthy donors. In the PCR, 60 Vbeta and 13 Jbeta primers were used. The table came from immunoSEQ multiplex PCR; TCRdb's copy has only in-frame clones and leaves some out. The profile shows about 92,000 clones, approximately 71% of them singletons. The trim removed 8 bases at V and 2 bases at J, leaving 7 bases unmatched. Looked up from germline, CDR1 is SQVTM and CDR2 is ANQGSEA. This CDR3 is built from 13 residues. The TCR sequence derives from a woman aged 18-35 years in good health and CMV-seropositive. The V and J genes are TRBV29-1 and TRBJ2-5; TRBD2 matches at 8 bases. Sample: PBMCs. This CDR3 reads CSLRGTRQETQYF. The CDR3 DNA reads TGCAGCCTACGAGGGACTAGGCAAGAGACCCAGTACTTC.